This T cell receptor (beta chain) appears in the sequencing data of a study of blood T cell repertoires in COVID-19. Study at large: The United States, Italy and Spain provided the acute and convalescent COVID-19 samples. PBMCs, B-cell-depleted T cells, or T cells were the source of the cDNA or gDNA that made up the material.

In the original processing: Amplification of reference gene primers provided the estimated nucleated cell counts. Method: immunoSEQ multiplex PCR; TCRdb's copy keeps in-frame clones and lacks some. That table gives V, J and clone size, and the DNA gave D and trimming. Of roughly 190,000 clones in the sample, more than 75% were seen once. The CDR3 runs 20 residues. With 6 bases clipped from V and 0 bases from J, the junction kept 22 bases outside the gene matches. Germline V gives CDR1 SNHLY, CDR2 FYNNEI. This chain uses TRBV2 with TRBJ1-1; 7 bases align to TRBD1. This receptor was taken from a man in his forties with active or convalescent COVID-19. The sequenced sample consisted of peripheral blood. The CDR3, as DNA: TGTGCCAGCAGCCCTAACAGAGGACAGGCCACCTTTTTGATGAACACTGAAGCTTTCTTT. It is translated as CASSPNRGQATFLMNTEAFF.